This T cell receptor beta chain came from a study of T cell changes during pregnancy in multiple sclerosis. The CDR3 totals 13 residues. The germline V and J ends were trimmed by 4 bases and 4 bases, with 8 bases remaining between them. Germline lookup yields CDR1 WSHSY and CDR2 SAAADI. Using immunoSEQ multiplex PCR, the repertoire was profiled, and TCRdb retains in-frame clones only, with some absent. The sample yields under 85,000 clones, approximately 90% seen once. The clonotype comes from a female donor with multiple sclerosis, enrolled in a pregnancy study. The chain employs TRBV10-2 and TRBJ2-1; the D gene is possibly TRBD2 (6 bases). The sequencing here drew on CD4+ T cells from peripheral blood mononuclear cells, taken in the second trimester of pregnancy. The CDR3 loop is CASSALAYNEQFF. The CDR3 DNA reads as TGCGCCAGCAGTGCACTAGCTTACAATGAGCAGTTCTTC.